Presented here are 19 T cell receptor beta chains from one specimen sequenced in a study of T cells after yellow fever vaccination. TCRdb used MiXCR to reprocess the 5' RACE reads, holding one entry per CDR3 protein. This sample has hundreds of thousands of distinct CDR3 sequences, with roughly 14% found just once. Source: PBMCs, taken on the day of the yellow fever booster vaccination. All receptors derive from a man aged 30 to 45 who received the YFV17D yellow fever vaccine.

The J gene is TRBJ2-1, the V gene TRBV20-1; 8 bases are shared with TRBD2. The CDR3 length is 15 residues. Germline lookup yields CDR1 DFQATT and CDR2 SNEGSKA (reference sequence). With V trimmed by 3 bases and J by 4 bases, 8 bases remained unmatched. CDR3 in amino acids: CSASLLAVRYNEQFF. CDR3 sequence (DNA): TGCAGTGCTAGTTTACTAGCGGTTCGTTACAATGAGCAGTTCTTC.

This clonotype was seen a handful of times. The rearrangement links TRBV7-8 to TRBJ2-5, with 11 bases lining up with TRBD2. CDR3 length equals 16 residues. CDR1 and CDR2 (germline): SGHVS, FQNEAQ. V shed 1 base, J shed 2 bases, and the junction held 3 bases outside the gene matches. CDR3 protein: CASSLVLAGGQETQYF. CDR3 nucleotides: TGTGCCAGCAGCTTAGTGCTAGCGGGAGGACAAGAGACCCAGTACTTC.

The table lists this clonotype with a few counts. This sequence joins TRBV7-2 and TRBJ2-3; possibly TRBD2 for D (7 bases). In germline, CDR1 is SGHTA, CDR2 FQGNSA. This CDR3 spans 14 amino acids. Trimming took off 5 bases at V and 5 bases at J, with 14 bases between the two ends. In DNA, the CDR3 is TGTGCCAGCAGCAATAGGGGGGGGGGAGATACGCAGTATTTT. Residues: CASSNRGGGDTQYF.

A few counts support this clonotype. V usage is TRBV10-1 and J usage is TRBJ2-3, with 10 bases identical to TRBD2. The CDR3 loop spans 16 amino acids. V gave up 2 bases and J gave up 3 bases; unmatched junction bases: 5. CDR1 is WNHNN, CDR2 SYGVQD, per germline (reference sequence). CDR3 DNA sequence: TGCGCCAGCAGTGAGGCTAGCGGGAGCGGGACAGATACGCAGTATTTT. Amino acid sequence: CASSEASGSGTDTQYF.

This clonotype was observed a handful of times. The chain carries TRBV7-2 and TRBJ2-1, with 11 bases lining up with TRBD2. V was pared by 3 bases and J by 7 bases, with 11 bases of the junction left unmatched. This CDR3 contains 17 residues. Germline assignment: CDR1 SGHTA and CDR2 FQGNSA. For the CDR3, the DNA is TGTGCCAGCAGCTTGTGGAGTAGCGGGAGGGCGCGAAATGAGCAGTTCTTC. Translated: CASSLWSSGRARNEQFF.

A few counts support this clonotype. V gene TRBV7-7 combines with J gene TRBJ2-2; no firm D call. V was pared by 3 bases and J by 2 bases, with 10 bases between. The CDR3 runs to 15 residues. The V gene's germline CDR1 is SSHAT and CDR2 FNYEAQ (reference sequence). The CDR3 DNA reads as TGTGCCAGCAGCTTCGCGGAGTACAACACCGGGGAGCTGTTTTTT. It translates to CASSFAEYNTGELFF.

This clonotype was found a few times. CDR3 bases: TGCAGTGCTAGAGGTGCCCAGATAAATACGCAGTATTTT. Protein: CSARGAQINTQYF. The chain carries TRBV20-1 and TRBJ2-3; D is ambiguous. V gave up 1 base and J gave up 7 bases, with 12 bases separating them. The CDR3 runs to 13 residues. The germline CDR1 and CDR2 sequences are DFQATT and SNEGSKA (reference sequence).

A few counts support this clonotype. The chain carries TRBV11-2 and TRBJ2-3, with 8 nucleotides matching TRBD1. The CDR3 extends over 14 amino acids. Trimming took 5 bases from V and 2 from J; bases not matched to a gene: 3. From germline, CDR1 is SGHAT and CDR2 FQNNGV. The CDR3 protein is CASSRQGTTDTQYF. The CDR3 DNA follows: TGTGCCAGCAGCCGACAGGGGACCACAGATACGCAGTATTTT. Together with reference TRBV11-2 and TRBJ2-3, the CDR3 gives the full variable domain: EAGVAQSPRYKIIEKRQSVAFWCNPISGHATLYWYQQILGQGPKLLIQFQNNGVVDDSQLPKDRFSAERLKGVDSTLKIQPAKLEDSAVYLCASSRQGTTDTQYFGPGTRLTVL.

This clonotype has a handful of counts. This chain uses TRBV27 with TRBJ2-5; D might be TRBD1 or TRBD2, each matching 6 bases. Germline-derived CDR1 and CDR2 are MNHEY and SMNVEV (reference sequence). V was pared by 5 bases and J by 5 bases, with 18 bases between. This CDR3 is built from 15 residues. CDR3 sequence reads: CASSRGRGGGETQYF. Here the CDR3 DNA reads TGTGCCAGCAGTCGGGGGCGGGGTGGGGGTGAGACCCAGTACTTC.

The sample holds a few counts of this clonotype. Here the CDR3 reads CSVEERESGYTF. The CDR3 DNA is TGCAGCGTTGAAGAAAGGGAGTCTGGCTACACCTTC. The chain has TRBV29-1 and TRBJ1-2; no clear D gene. From germline, CDR1 is SQVTM and CDR2 ANQGSEA. Trimming took 0 bases from V and 7 from J, leaving 9 bases between them. The CDR3 contains 12 residues.

The chain recombines TRBV12-3 or TRBV12-4 with TRBJ2-3; 14 bases are a match to TRBD2. The CDR3 is 16 residues long. Trimming at V came to 4 bases and at J to 6 bases, leaving 6 bases not matched to a gene. This chain's CDR3 is CASSSRTSGRPDTQYF. CDR3 nucleotide sequence: TGTGCCAGCAGTTCCAGGACTAGCGGGAGGCCGGATACGCAGTATTTT.

The sample holds a few counts of this clonotype. V gene TRBV11-2 combines with J gene TRBJ2-5, with D maybe TRBD2 (5 bases). The V end lost 5 bases, the J end lost 5 bases, and 15 bases lay between the germline ends. Germline CDR1 is SGHAT and CDR2 is FQNNGV. CDR3 size: 14 residues. The CDR3 DNA follows: TGTGCCAGCAGCCCCGCACTAGTCCGGGAGACCCAGTACTTC. This gives the protein CASSPALVRETQYF.

The chain carries TRBV7-9 and TRBJ2-3, with D possibly TRBD1 on 5 matching bases. Germline V CDR1 and CDR2: SEHNR, FQNEAQ (reference sequence). Between the trimmed V and J ends, which lost 1 base and 3 bases, there was a span of 14 bases. CDR3 length: 16 residues. CDR3 DNA: TGTGCCAGCAGCTTAGGGCCAGGGATGAGAACAGATACGCAGTATTTT. Residues: CASSLGPGMRTDTQYF.

This clonotype occurred many times. The rearrangement uses TRBV7-2 and TRBJ2-5; 9 bases are a match to TRBD2. Per the germline V gene, CDR1 is SGHTA and CDR2 is FQGNSA. CDR3 length: 16 amino acids. Unmatched junction bases numbered 11, after V lost 5 bases and J lost 4 bases. CDR3 nucleotide sequence: TGTGCCAGCAGCCCACATGTGCGGGAGGGGAGAGAGACCCAGTACTTC. This codes for CASSPHVREGRETQYF.

In its sample, this clonotype was seen a few times. V gene TRBV27 combines with J gene TRBJ2-3; D tentatively reads TRBD1 or TRBD2 (6 bases each). Germline lookup yields CDR1 MNHEY and CDR2 SMNVEV (reference sequence). V lost 6 bases, J lost 6 bases, and 22 bases lay in between. This CDR3 is 16 amino acids long. The CDR3 loop is CASSQRGLERLDTQYF. The CDR3 nucleotides read TGTGCCAGCAGCCAACGGGGGCTAGAACGGTTGGATACGCAGTATTTT.

The rearrangement uses TRBV18 and TRBJ2-7, with 7 nucleotides matching TRBD1. This CDR3 is built from 13 residues. In germline, CDR1 is KGHSH, CDR2 LQKENI. V trimming: 8 bases; J trimming: 7 bases; junction bases outside the gene matches: 11. The CDR3 reads CASTDRFLGEQYF. As DNA, the CDR3 is TGTGCCAGCACGGACAGGTTCCTAGGGGAGCAGTACTTC.

There are many counts of this clonotype. V usage is TRBV6-1 and J usage is TRBJ2-4; 8 bases line up with TRBD2. The CDR3 covers 14 residues. Germline V CDR1 and CDR2: MNHNS, SASEGT. V shed 8 bases, J shed 8 bases, and the junction held 11 bases outside the gene matches. This CDR3 is CASQDAGGGDIQYF. As DNA, the CDR3 is TGTGCCAGCCAGGATGCGGGAGGAGGGGACATTCAGTACTTC.

The rearrangement links TRBV7-9 to TRBJ2-3, with TRBD2 as a possible D gene (6 bases). The CDR3 spans 11 residues. The V gene's germline CDR1 is SEHNR and CDR2 FQNEAQ (reference sequence). Trimming cost V 6 bases and J 9 bases, with 10 bases left between them. The CDR3 coding sequence is TGTGCCAGCAGTGGGACTGGCACGCAGTATTTT. Its translation: CASSGTGTQYF.

The table lists this clonotype with many counts. The V call is TRBV2, the J call TRBJ1-5; perhaps TRBD1 as D (6 bases). The V gene lost 5 bases and the J gene lost 7 bases, with 9 bases spanning the gap. The CDR3 covers 12 residues. CDR1 is SNHLY, CDR2 FYNNEI, per germline. CDR3 in DNA: TGTGCCAGCAGTACAGGGTTACAGCCCCAGCATTTT. Protein sequence: CASSTGLQPQHF.